These 10 T cell receptor beta chains originate from one sample sequenced in a study of patients and donors after allogeneic stem cell transplantation. TCRdb reanalysed the RT-PCR reads using MiXCR and keeps one entry per CDR3 protein. Among around 200,000 distinct CDR3 sequences listed, 38% were seen once. The sample consisted of blood, either unsorted or a sorted T cell fraction (not recorded which). These receptors originate from a human donor who was either an allogeneic HSCT recipient or a stem cell or donor lymphocyte infusion donor (not recorded which). It is not recorded whose cells these are; they may come from a transplant donor.

The V call is TRBV7-9, the J call TRBJ1-2, with TRBD1 matching 7 bases. Germline V gene lookup returns CDR1 SEHNR and CDR2 FQNEAQ (reference sequence). The CDR3 is made up of 13 amino acids. V was clipped by 1 base and J by 8 bases; unmatched bases: 4. This chain's CDR3 is CASSLVGGVGYTF. The CDR3 nucleotides read TGTGCCAGCAGCTTAGTAGGGGGCGTAGGCTACACCTTC.

The rearrangement uses TRBV20-1 and TRBJ1-4; D gene unclear. Per the germline V gene, CDR1 is DFQATT and CDR2 is SNEGSKA (reference sequence). V shed 0 bases and J shed 6 bases, with 17 bases lying between them. The CDR3 loop spans 16 amino acids. The CDR3 DNA reads TGCAGTGCTAGAGATCCCGTGGGTCACCTAGATGAAAAACTGTTTTTT. This encodes CSARDPVGHLDEKLFF.

The chain links TRBV20-1 to TRBJ2-1; TRBD1 is a possible D gene (6 bases). The CDR3 extends over 14 amino acids. Per the germline V gene, CDR1 is DFQATT and CDR2 is SNEGSKA (reference sequence). Trimming cost V 3 bases and J 5 bases, with 14 bases left between them. CDR3 DNA sequence: TGCAGTGCTAGGTTCCAGGGGTTACACAATGAGCAGTTCTTC. Translated: CSARFQGLHNEQFF.

The V call is TRBV28, the J call TRBJ2-1; TRBD1 aligns across 7 bases. The germline V gene has CDR1 MDHEN and CDR2 SYDVKM. The junction had 5 bases not matched to a gene; V was cut back by 5 bases and J by 10 bases. This CDR3 spans 12 amino acids. The CDR3 sequence is CASSGPGQEQFF. The CDR3 region has the DNA TGTGCCAGCAGTGGCCCGGGACAGGAGCAGTTCTTC.

This clonotype has only a few counts. The DNA for the CDR3 is TGCAGTGCTAGGCAGGGCCCGGCGTACTTC. Protein: CSARQGPAYF. This rearrangement joins TRBV20-1 to TRBJ2-7; tentative D call: TRBD1 (5 bases). Germline CDR1 reads DFQATT; CDR2 reads SNEGSKA (reference sequence). V shed 3 bases and J shed 12 bases, with 12 bases lying between them. The CDR3 runs to 10 residues.

The V call is TRBV12-3 or TRBV12-4, the J call TRBJ1-5, with D tentatively TRBD1 (6 bases). The length of the CDR3 is 18 residues. Trimming removed 0 bases from V and 7 bases from J, with 22 bases in between. CDR3 loop: CASSLAFYQGPGGQPQHF. The DNA for the CDR3 is TGTGCCAGCAGTTTAGCGTTTTATCAGGGGCCAGGAGGGCAGCCCCAGCATTTT.

The chain uses TRBV4-3 and TRBJ2-3; TRBD2 agrees at 14 bases. This CDR3 comprises 17 residues. Per germline, CDR1 LGHNA and CDR2 YSLEER. The junction had 7 bases not matched to a gene; V was cut back by 3 bases and J by 5 bases. CDR3: CASSQETSGGAIDTQYF. The CDR3 DNA reads as TGCGCCAGCAGCCAGGAGACTAGCGGGGGGGCAATAGATACGCAGTATTTT.

The chain uses TRBV7-8 and TRBJ1-3; no clear D. The CDR3 spans 15 residues. Trimming took off 1 base at V and 3 bases at J, with 10 bases between the two ends. Germline V lookup: CDR1 SGHVS, CDR2 FQNEAQ. The CDR3 DNA reads TGTGCCAGCAGCTTAGTCGGTTCACGTGGAAACACCATATATTTT. Its translation: CASSLVGSRGNTIYF. The full variable domain, in which reference TRBV7-8 and TRBJ1-3 provide the parts outside the CDR3, is GAGVSQSPRYKVAKRGQDVALRCDPISGHVSLFWYQQALGQGPEFLTYFQNEAQLDKSGLPSDRFFAERPEGSVSTLKIQRTQQEDSAVYLCASSLVGSRGNTIYFGEGSWLTVV.

V and J are TRBV12-3 or TRBV12-4 and TRBJ2-1, with a possible D match to TRBD2 (7 bases). The CDR3 contains 14 residues. V lost 7 bases, J lost 3 bases, and 13 bases lay in between. The DNA of the CDR3 is TGTGCCAGCATCCGGGGGGCCCTCTACAATGAGCAGTTCTTC. Translation: CASIRGALYNEQFF.

This clonotype has a handful of counts. The V call is TRBV27, the J call TRBJ2-5, with D unclear. The germline CDR1 and CDR2 sequences are MNHEY and SMNVEV (reference sequence). This CDR3 is built from 14 residues. Deletions cut 2 bases from V and 10 bases from J, with 17 bases between. CDR3 amino acids: CASSLRRSHPDQYF. The CDR3 DNA sequence: TGTGCCAGCAGTTTAAGACGATCACACCCCGACCAGTACTTC.